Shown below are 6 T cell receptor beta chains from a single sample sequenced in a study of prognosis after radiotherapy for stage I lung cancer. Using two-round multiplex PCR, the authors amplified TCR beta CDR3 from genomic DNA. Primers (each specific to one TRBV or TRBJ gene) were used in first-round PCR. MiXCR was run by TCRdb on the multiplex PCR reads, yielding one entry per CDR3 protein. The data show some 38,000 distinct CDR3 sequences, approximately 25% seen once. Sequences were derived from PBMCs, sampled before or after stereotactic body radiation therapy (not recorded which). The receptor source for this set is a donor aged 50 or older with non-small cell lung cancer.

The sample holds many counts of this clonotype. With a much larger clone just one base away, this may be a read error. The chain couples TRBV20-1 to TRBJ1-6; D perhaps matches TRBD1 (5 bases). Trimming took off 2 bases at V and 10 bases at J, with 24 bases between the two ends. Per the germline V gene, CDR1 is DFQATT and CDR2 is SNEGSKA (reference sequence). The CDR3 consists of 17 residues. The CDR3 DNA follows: TGCAGTGCTAGAACTTGGGAGGGACCGCTAGGTTCGTCACCCCTCCACTTT. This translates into CSARTWEGPLGSSPLHF.

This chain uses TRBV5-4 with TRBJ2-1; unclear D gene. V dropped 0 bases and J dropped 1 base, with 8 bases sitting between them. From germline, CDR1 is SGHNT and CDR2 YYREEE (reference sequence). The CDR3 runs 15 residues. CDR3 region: CASSLDSQSYNEQFF. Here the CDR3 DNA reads TGTGCCAGCAGCTTGGATAGCCAATCCTACAATGAGCAGTTCTTC.

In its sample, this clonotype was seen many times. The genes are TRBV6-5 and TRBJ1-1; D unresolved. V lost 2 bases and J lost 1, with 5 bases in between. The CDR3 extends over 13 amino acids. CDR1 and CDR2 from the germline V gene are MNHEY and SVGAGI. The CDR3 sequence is CASSYRANTEAFF. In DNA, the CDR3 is TGTGCCAGCAGTTACAGGGCGAACACTGAAGCTTTCTTT.

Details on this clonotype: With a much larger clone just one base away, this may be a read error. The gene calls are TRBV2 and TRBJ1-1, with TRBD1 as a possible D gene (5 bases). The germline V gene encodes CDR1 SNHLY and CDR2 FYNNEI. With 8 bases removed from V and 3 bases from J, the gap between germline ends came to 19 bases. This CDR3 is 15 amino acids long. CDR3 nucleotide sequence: TGTGCCAGCTCCACCGTGGCCGTGGGGGACACTGAAGCTTTCTTT. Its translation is CASSTVAVGDTEAFF.

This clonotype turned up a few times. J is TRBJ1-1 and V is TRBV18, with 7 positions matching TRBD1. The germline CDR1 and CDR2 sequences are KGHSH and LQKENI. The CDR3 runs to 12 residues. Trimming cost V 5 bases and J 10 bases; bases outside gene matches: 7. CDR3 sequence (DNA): TGTGCCAGCTCAGGGGACAGTCAGCCAGCTTTCTTT. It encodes CASSGDSQPAFF.

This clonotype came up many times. As DNA, the CDR3 is TGCGCCAGCAGCCAAGATCGACAGCAGCCGAATTCACCCCTCCACTTT. Its translation: CASSQDRQQPNSPLHF. The chain joins TRBV4-1 to TRBJ1-6, with D tentatively TRBD1 (5 bases). Germline V gene sequence: CDR1 MGHRA, CDR2 YSYEKL. V was trimmed by 0 bases and J by 7 bases, leaving 13 bases between them. The CDR3 covers 16 residues.